Listed below are T cell receptor beta chains from one sample, sequenced in a study of CD8+ T cells in alopecia areata. Profiling relied on immunoSEQ multiplex PCR, and the TCRdb table lists in-frame clones only, not all of them. The sample carries about 110,000 clones, under 60% recorded once. Sequencing was carried out using NKG2D-low CD8+ T cells sorted from blood. Receptor source: a human donor with alopecia areata. CDR3s include the opening cysteine and the closing phenylalanine or tryptophan. The order of the fields is CDR3 protein, CDR3 DNA, V gene, clone size, J gene, D gene. D genes are given only for firm matches. Expanded clones get a size class; other rows say once, few or many, or leave the size out.

CASSLGRQFNYGYTF TGTGCCAGCAGCTTAGGCCGGCAGTTTAACTATGGCTACACCTTC TRBV13 NA TRBJ1-2 NA
CASSVTGLAGDEQFF TGTGCCAGCAGCGTAACGGGACTAGCGGGAGATGAGCAGTTCTTC TRBV9 NA TRBJ2-1 TRBD2
CASSGRDRGSYEQYF TGTGCCAGCAGTGGGCGGGACAGGGGGTCCTACGAGCAGTACTTC TRBV27 few TRBJ2-7 TRBD1
CASSLPGQSFNTEAFF TGTGCCAGCAGCCTACCGGGACAGTCATTTAACACTGAAGCTTTCTTT TRBV28 NA TRBJ1-1 TRBD1
CASSLMSVNEQFF TGTGCCAGCAGCTTAATGAGCGTTAATGAGCAGTTCTTC TRBV7-6 NA TRBJ2-1 NA
CSVPILYEQYF TGCAGCGTCCCAATTCTATACGAGCAGTACTTC TRBV29-1 NA TRBJ2-7 NA
CASSYFSGGSGELFF TGTGCCAGCAGTTACTTTTCCGGTGGATCCGGGGAGCTGTTTTTT TRBV6-5 once TRBJ2-2 NA
CASSHTVGGYEQYF TGCGCCAGCAGCCATACCGTAGGAGGCTACGAGCAGTACTTC TRBV4-1 NA TRBJ2-7 NA
CASSFGLAGDEQYF TGTGCCAGCAGCTTTGGCCTAGCGGGGGACGAGCAGTACTTC TRBV5-6 once TRBJ2-7 TRBD2
CASSHGGGTEAFF TGCGCCAGCAGCCATGGGGGGGGCACTGAAGCTTTCTTT TRBV4-1 NA TRBJ1-1 NA
CASSLGAAGTGYTF TGTGCCAGCAGCTTAGGAGCAGCAGGGACTGGCTACACCTTC TRBV7-6 NA TRBJ1-2 NA
CATSRVGDRPYEQYF TGTGCCACCAGCAGAGTTGGCGACAGGCCTTACGAGCAGTACTTC TRBV15 NA TRBJ2-7 NA
CASSRKKGFLAGVGTGELFF TGTGCCAGCAGCCGAAAAAAGGGGTTCCTAGCGGGAGTAGGGACCGGGGAGCTGTTTTTT TRBV27 NA TRBJ2-2 TRBD2
CSVRLAGYEQYF TGCAGCGTCCGACTAGCGGGATACGAGCAGTACTTC TRBV29-1 few TRBJ2-7 TRBD2
CASSSGQVGYGYTF TGCGCCAGCAGCTCCGGACAGGTGGGCTATGGCTACACCTTC TRBV5-1 NA TRBJ1-2 TRBD1
CASSFNSGAYEQYF TGTGCCAGCAGCTTTAATAGCGGAGCCTACGAGCAGTACTTC TRBV7-2 few TRBJ2-7 NA
CASTFGGGNTEAFF TGTGCCAGTACCTTTGGCGGGGGTAACACTGAAGCTTTCTTT TRBV19 few TRBJ1-1 NA
CASGGRGWSHQETQYF TGTGCCAGCGGGGGACGGGGATGGAGTCACCAAGAGACCCAGTACTTC TRBV27 NA TRBJ2-5 NA
CASSYGVDGDTQYF TGTGCCAGCAGTTACGGCGTAGACGGAGATACGCAGTATTTT TRBV27 NA TRBJ2-3 NA
CATSSVNEQFF TGTGCCACCAGCAGTGTCAATGAGCAGTTCTTC TRBV15 once TRBJ2-1 NA
CASSLVPLAGDEQFF TGTGCCAGCAGCTTGGTTCCTTTGGCGGGCGATGAGCAGTTCTTC TRBV7-9 NA TRBJ2-1 NA
CATSSSEGGFVGELFF TGTGCCACCAGCTCATCCGAGGGTGGGTTCGTCGGGGAGCTGTTTTTT TRBV15 few TRBJ2-2 NA
CASSSSGRTYEQYF TGTGCCAGTAGTTCTAGCGGGAGGACCTACGAGCAGTACTTC TRBV19 few TRBJ2-7 TRBD2
CASSPPLAGAHTDTQYF TGTGCCAGCTCACCACCATTAGCGGGAGCGCACACAGATACGCAGTATTTT TRBV18 NA TRBJ2-3 TRBD2
CASSPWSGETQYF TGCGCCAGCAGCCCCTGGAGCGGGGAGACCCAGTACTTC TRBV5-1 few TRBJ2-5 NA
CASSSSESNGEQFF TGTGCCAGCAGTTCCTCTGAGTCTAACGGTGAGCAGTTCTTC TRBV28 NA TRBJ2-1 NA
CATSRGGGETQYF TGTGCCACCAGCAGAGGAGGGGGGGAGACCCAGTACTTC TRBV15 once TRBJ2-5 NA
CASSSQNTEAFF TGTGCCAGCAGCTCCCAGAACACTGAAGCTTTCTTT TRBV5-6 NA TRBJ1-1 NA
CASSLKGYQETQYF TGCGCCAGCAGCCTAAAGGGCTATCAAGAGACCCAGTACTTC TRBV4-1 NA TRBJ2-5 NA
CASSPGNTIYF TGTGCCAGTAGCCCTGGAAACACCATATATTTT TRBV2 NA TRBJ1-3 NA
CSVELRGDTQYF TGCAGCGTTGAATTAAGGGGGGACACGCAGTATTTT TRBV29-1 NA TRBJ2-3 NA
CASSQEKIGENTGELFF TGCGCCAGCAGCCAAGAGAAGATAGGGGAGAACACCGGGGAGCTGTTTTTT TRBV4-1 NA TRBJ2-2 NA
CASRATGSPQPQHF TGTGCCAGCAGAGCCACAGGGTCGCCTCAGCCCCAGCATTTT TRBV2 NA TRBJ1-5 NA
CASKSPEAFF TGTGCCAGCAAGTCCCCTGAAGCTTTCTTT TRBV6-5 NA TRBJ1-1 NA
CASRRPGTWDTEAFF TGTGCCAGCAGACGACCCGGGACGTGGGACACTGAAGCTTTCTTT TRBV7-9 NA TRBJ1-1 NA
CASSPTGTDYEQYF TGTGCCAGCAGCCCAACCGGGACTGATTACGAGCAGTACTTC TRBV7-9 NA TRBJ2-7 NA
CASSPRDYSYEQYF TGTGCCAGCAGCCCACGGGACTACTCCTACGAGCAGTACTTC TRBV7-6 NA TRBJ2-7 TRBD2
CASSLALAGGTETQYF TGTGCCAGCAGTTTGGCCTTAGCGGGAGGGACGGAGACCCAGTACTTC TRBV27 NA TRBJ2-5 TRBD2
CASSQGGTSITDTQYF TGCGCCAGCAGCCAAGGGGGGACTAGCATCACAGATACGCAGTATTTT TRBV4-1 few TRBJ2-3 TRBD2
CASSLSRGYGANVLTF TGCGCCAGCAGTCTTAGCAGGGGCTATGGGGCCAACGTCCTGACTTTC TRBV5-1 NA TRBJ2-6 NA
CASSMGLYNTGELFF TGTGCCAGCAGCATGGGACTATATAACACCGGGGAGCTGTTTTTT TRBV5-6 NA TRBJ2-2 TRBD2
CASTLPPEAFF TGTGCCAGCACCCTCCCTCCTGAAGCTTTCTTT TRBV9 NA TRBJ1-1 NA
CASSSGQSLVEQFF TGTGCCAGCAGCTCGGGACAGTCCTTAGTCGAGCAGTTCTTC TRBV5-6 few TRBJ2-1 TRBD1
CASSPPEGQRSGELFF TGTGCCAGCAGCCCCCCGGAAGGGCAGAGGAGCGGGGAGCTGTTTTTT TRBV7-2 NA TRBJ2-2 NA
CASSLDISGETQYF TGTGCCAGCAGCTTAGATATTAGCGGAGAGACCCAGTACTTC TRBV13 few TRBJ2-5 NA